The present entry profiles one TCR beta chain with its context. Original analysis: Researchers report that nucleated cell counts were estimated from reference gene primer amplification. Sequencing used immunoSEQ multiplex PCR; TCRdb keeps in-frame clones, though not all of them. D and trimming were read from the DNA, whereas the V and J calls and clone size are those reported in that table. The repertoire includes about 230,000 clones, around 83% of them detected once, and roughly 1.4% sits in the top ten. This sample stems from a study of blood T cell repertoires in COVID-19. Study details: The study drew acute and convalescent COVID-19 samples from the United States, Italy and Spain. Nucleic acid was either cDNA or gDNA, and it came from T cells, B-cell-depleted T cells, or PBMCs.

Per the germline V gene, CDR1 is SGDLS and CDR2 is YYNGEE. Trimming cost V 5 bases and J 0 bases, with 12 bases left between them. The CDR3 has 15 residues. The rearrangement links TRBV9 to TRBJ2-1, with TRBD1 as a possible D gene (6 bases). Material: peripheral blood. This clonotype was sampled from a woman aged 35 to 49 who had recovered from COVID-19. This CDR3 reads CASSLGTNSYNEQFF. DNA of the CDR3: TGTGCCAGCAGTCTAGGGACAAACTCCTACAATGAGCAGTTCTTC.